A selection of T cell receptor beta chains follows, all from one sample in a study of response to subunit inactivated influenza vaccine. TCRdb re-analysed the RT-PCR reads in MiXCR, keeping a single row per CDR3 protein. The table records about 500,000 distinct CDR3 sequences, approximately 17% of them present only once. This specimen consisted of CD4+ T cells sorted from PBMCs, obtained about 23 months after vaccination. The receptors shown here come from a man aged 45-69 years who received an inactivated influenza vaccine. Both conserved end residues are part of each CDR3. Fields, in order: D gene, V gene, clone size, J gene, CDR3 length, CDR3 protein, CDR3 DNA. The D gene is left open where the match is weak. Some rows mark clone size as missing; the rest say once, few, many or name a class of expanded clone.

-	TRBV4-3	few	TRBJ2-6	13	CASSSRPSNVLTF	TGCGCCAGCAGCAGTAGGCCGTCCAACGTCCTGACTTTC
-	TRBV24-1	-	TRBJ2-2	14	CATCGRLNTGELFF	TGTGCCACCTGCGGCAGGCTGAACACCGGGGAGCTGTTTTTT
TRBD2	TRBV7-2	once	TRBJ2-1	15	CASSARTSGHNEQFF	TGTGCCAGCAGCGCTCGGACTAGCGGTCACAATGAGCAGTTCTTC
TRBD2	TRBV24-1	few	TRBJ2-2	14	CATRGRVNTGELFF	TGTGCCACCAGGGGGAGGGTGAACACCGGGGAGCTGTTTTTT
-	TRBV25-1	many	TRBJ1-1	17	CASNSPVPGRANTEAFF	TGTGCCAGCAATTCTCCTGTCCCGGGGAGGGCCAACACTGAAGCTTTCTTT
-	TRBV24-1	few	TRBJ2-2	15	CATRDRAGNTGELFF	TGTGCCACCAGAGACCGGGCAGGGAACACCGGGGAGCTGTTTTTT
-	TRBV5-1	-	TRBJ2-1	14	CASSLATAHNEQFF	TGCGCCAGCAGCTTGGCTACTGCCCACAATGAGCAGTTCTTC
-	TRBV7-2	few	TRBJ1-1	13	CASSFDRTAEAFF	TGTGCCAGCAGCTTCGACAGAACTGCTGAAGCTTTCTTT
TRBD2	TRBV20-1	-	TRBJ2-5	14	CSAPRGGIEETQYF	TGCAGTGCTCCGCGGGGGGGCATCGAAGAGACCCAGTACTTC
TRBD1	TRBV12-3/TRBV12-4	-	TRBJ1-3	17	CASSPSGQGKSGNTIYF	TGTGCCAGCAGCCCCTCGGGACAGGGGAAGTCTGGAAACACCATATATTTT
-	TRBV7-2	-	TRBJ1-5	15	CASSLDARGYQPQHF	TGTGCCAGCAGCTTAGATGCCAGGGGTTATCAGCCCCAGCATTTT
-	TRBV6-5	-	TRBJ2-7	16	CASSYSYRSRAYEQYF	TGTGCCAGCAGTTACTCGTACCGATCGAGGGCCTACGAGCAGTACTTC
-	TRBV28	-	TRBJ2-1	16	CASRYTGSRSYNEQFF	TGTGCCAGCAGGTATACAGGGTCCCGCTCCTACAATGAGCAGTTCTTC
-	TRBV4-1	-	TRBJ1-5	17	CASSQVVSGLSNQPQHF	TGCGCCAGCAGCCAAGTAGTTTCGGGGCTCAGCAATCAGCCCCAGCATTTT
-	TRBV12-3/TRBV12-4	-	TRBJ2-3	13	CASRPTIADTQYF	TGTGCCAGCAGACCCACTATCGCAGATACGCAGTATTTT
TRBD1	TRBV9	few	TRBJ2-3	17	CASSVHPDRRPTDTQYF	TGTGCCAGCAGCGTACATCCGGACAGGCGTCCCACGGATACGCAGTATTTT
TRBD1	TRBV18	-	TRBJ2-5	16	CASSPRGQGRGETQYF	TGTGCCAGCTCACCGCGAGGACAGGGGAGAGGCGAGACCCAGTACTTC
TRBD1	TRBV20-1	few	TRBJ2-1	16	CSAQGQGAYLYNEQFF	TGCAGTGCTCAAGGACAGGGGGCTTACCTTTACAATGAGCAGTTCTTC
-	TRBV5-1	few	TRBJ2-7	13	CASSVARDYEQYF	TGCGCCAGCAGCGTCGCCAGAGACTACGAGCAGTACTTC
TRBD1	TRBV12-3/TRBV12-4	many	TRBJ1-1	14	CASSSWTGSTEAFF	TGTGCCAGCAGTTCCTGGACAGGGAGCACTGAAGCTTTCTTT
-	TRBV12-3/TRBV12-4	few	TRBJ2-2	13	CASTITGNGELFF	TGTGCCAGCACTATTACGGGGAACGGGGAGCTGTTTTTT
TRBD2	TRBV6-1	many	TRBJ2-7	14	CASSETSGPSEQYF	TGTGCCAGCAGCGAGACTAGCGGGCCCTCCGAGCAGTACTTC
-	TRBV5-1	-	TRBJ1-3	16	CASSATGPLSGNTIYF	TGCGCCAGCAGCGCCACGGGACCCCTGAGTGGAAACACCATATATTTT
TRBD2	TRBV6-2/TRBV6-3	-	TRBJ2-7	15	CASSQTSGIAYEQYF	TGTGCCAGCAGCCAGACTAGCGGGATAGCCTACGAGCAGTACTTC
TRBD1	TRBV2	many	TRBJ1-2	11	CARQGGYGYTF	TGTGCCCGGCAGGGGGGCTATGGCTACACCTTC
TRBD1	TRBV7-8	many	TRBJ2-1	14	CASSLHDRDNEQFF	TGTGCCAGCAGCCTTCACGACAGGGACAATGAGCAGTTCTTC
-	TRBV20-1	-	TRBJ2-2	13	CSALGLNTGELFF	TGCAGTGCTCTCGGACTTAACACCGGGGAGCTGTTTTTT
-	TRBV7-2	-	TRBJ2-5	15	CASRRSTGLRETQYF	TGTGCCAGCAGGCGATCGACGGGATTACGGGAGACCCAGTACTTC
TRBD1	TRBV20-1	many	TRBJ2-7	16	CSAGFQPKTGTYEQYF	TGCAGTGCTGGCTTCCAACCTAAGACAGGGACCTACGAGCAGTACTTC
TRBD1	TRBV7-9	few	TRBJ2-1	15	CASSLEGQGEDEQFF	TGTGCCAGCAGCTTAGAGGGACAGGGTGAGGATGAGCAGTTCTTC
-	TRBV15	-	TRBJ1-4	17	CATSRVGVLKSNEKLFF	TGTGCCACCAGCAGAGTTGGGGTTCTTAAGTCTAATGAAAAACTGTTTTTT
-	TRBV12-3/TRBV12-4	-	TRBJ2-3	13	CASSLMETDTQYF	TGTGCCAGCAGTTTAATGGAAACAGATACGCAGTATTTT
TRBD2	TRBV29-1	few	TRBJ2-4	16	CSVEFSSGGALNIQYF	TGCAGCGTTGAATTTAGCAGCGGGGGGGCCCTAAACATTCAGTACTTC
TRBD1	TRBV7-6	-	TRBJ2-5	15	CASSFEWDRQETQYF	TGTGCCAGCAGCTTCGAGTGGGACAGACAAGAGACCCAGTACTTC
-	TRBV20-1	-	TRBJ2-3	16	CSATSRQRGGTDTQYF	TGCAGTGCTACCAGTCGACAGCGCGGTGGGACAGATACGCAGTATTTT
-	TRBV5-1	many	TRBJ2-5	13	CASSPRADGTQYF	TGCGCCAGCAGCCCCAGGGCCGACGGGACCCAGTACTTC
TRBD2	TRBV7-2	-	TRBJ2-2	16	CASSRSGLQNTGELFF	TGTGCCAGCAGCCGATCGGGACTACAAAACACCGGGGAGCTGTTTTTT
TRBD1	TRBV7-2	few	TRBJ2-1	13	CATGQGTGHEQFF	TGTGCCACTGGACAGGGGACTGGACATGAGCAGTTCTTC
-	TRBV3-1	-	TRBJ1-2	15	CASRQNINPTYGYTF	TGTGCCAGCAGACAAAACATAAACCCGACCTATGGCTACACCTTC
TRBD1	TRBV28	few	TRBJ2-7	14	CASSRGQPSYEQYF	TGTGCCAGCAGCCGGGGACAGCCTAGCTACGAGCAGTACTTC
-	TRBV6-6	-	TRBJ2-7	12	CASAGNPYEQYF	TGTGCCAGCGCGGGAAATCCCTACGAGCAGTACTTC
-	TRBV5-4	few	TRBJ2-1	12	CASSLDKLEQFF	TGTGCCAGCAGCTTGGATAAACTTGAGCAGTTCTTC
TRBD1	TRBV25-1	few	TRBJ2-4	19	CASSDPRGYDRAAKNIQYF	TGTGCCAGCAGTGACCCCCGGGGATACGACAGGGCCGCCAAAAACATTCAGTACTTC
-	TRBV4-1	-	TRBJ1-1	15	CASSQDRRWNTEAFF	TGCGCCAGCAGCCAAGATCGAAGGTGGAACACTGAAGCTTTCTTT
-	TRBV9	-	TRBJ2-7	15	CASSVGGTGTYEQYF	TGTGCCAGCAGCGTAGGGGGTACAGGGACCTACGAGCAGTACTTC
TRBD2	TRBV20-1	few	TRBJ2-1	16	CSARDRLAGYYNEQFF	TGCAGTGCTAGAGATCGATTAGCGGGGTACTACAATGAGCAGTTCTTC
-	TRBV20-1	few	TRBJ2-3	16	CSARVWPRVSTDTQYF	TGCAGTGCTAGAGTTTGGCCCCGGGTTAGCACAGATACGCAGTATTTT
TRBD1	TRBV6-2/TRBV6-3	-	TRBJ2-3	15	CASRDGDRGTDTQYF	TGTGCCAGCAGAGACGGGGACAGGGGTACAGATACGCAGTATTTT
-	TRBV30	-	TRBJ1-4	12	CATRVLNEKLFF	TGTGCTACGAGGGTGTTGAATGAAAAACTGTTTTTT
-	TRBV18	-	TRBJ2-1	15	CASSPGRGTYNEQFF	TGTGCCAGCTCACCCGGAAGGGGCACATACAATGAGCAGTTCTTC
TRBD2	TRBV12-3/TRBV12-4	-	TRBJ2-1	15	CASSLMAGGLGEQFF	TGTGCCAGCAGTTTGATGGCGGGGGGCCTGGGTGAGCAGTTCTTC
-	TRBV3-1	many	TRBJ1-2	15	CASSQEIQSGYGYTF	TGTGCCAGCAGCCAAGAAATTCAGAGTGGCTATGGCTACACCTTC
-	TRBV7-2	-	TRBJ1-2	16	CASSLAPGTGNYGYTF	TGTGCCAGCAGCTTAGCTCCCGGGACGGGAAACTATGGCTACACCTTC
-	TRBV9	many	TRBJ1-1	15	CASSVGPGMGTEAFF	TGTGCCAGCAGCGTAGGTCCCGGGATGGGTACTGAAGCTTTCTTT
-	TRBV4-3	-	TRBJ1-2	16	CASSQDLGQANYGYTF	TGCGCCAGCAGCCAAGATTTAGGGCAAGCTAACTATGGCTACACCTTC
-	TRBV6-2/TRBV6-3	many	TRBJ2-5	11	CASSYFETQYF	TGTGCCAGCAGTTATTTTGAGACCCAGTACTTC
-	TRBV28	few	TRBJ2-2	14	CASRPAPHTGELFF	TGTGCCAGCAGGCCAGCACCACACACCGGGGAGCTGTTTTTT
-	TRBV20-1	-	TRBJ1-2	13	CSVPWAASYGYTF	TGCAGTGTCCCGTGGGCGGCCTCCTATGGCTACACCTTC
-	TRBV7-2	-	TRBJ2-7	15	CASSSRDGGPYEQYF	TGTGCCAGCAGCTCTCGAGACGGGGGGCCCTACGAGCAGTACTTC
TRBD2	TRBV24-1	few	TRBJ2-5	16	CATSDFELAGQETQYF	TGTGCCACCAGTGATTTTGAGCTAGCGGGACAAGAGACCCAGTACTTC